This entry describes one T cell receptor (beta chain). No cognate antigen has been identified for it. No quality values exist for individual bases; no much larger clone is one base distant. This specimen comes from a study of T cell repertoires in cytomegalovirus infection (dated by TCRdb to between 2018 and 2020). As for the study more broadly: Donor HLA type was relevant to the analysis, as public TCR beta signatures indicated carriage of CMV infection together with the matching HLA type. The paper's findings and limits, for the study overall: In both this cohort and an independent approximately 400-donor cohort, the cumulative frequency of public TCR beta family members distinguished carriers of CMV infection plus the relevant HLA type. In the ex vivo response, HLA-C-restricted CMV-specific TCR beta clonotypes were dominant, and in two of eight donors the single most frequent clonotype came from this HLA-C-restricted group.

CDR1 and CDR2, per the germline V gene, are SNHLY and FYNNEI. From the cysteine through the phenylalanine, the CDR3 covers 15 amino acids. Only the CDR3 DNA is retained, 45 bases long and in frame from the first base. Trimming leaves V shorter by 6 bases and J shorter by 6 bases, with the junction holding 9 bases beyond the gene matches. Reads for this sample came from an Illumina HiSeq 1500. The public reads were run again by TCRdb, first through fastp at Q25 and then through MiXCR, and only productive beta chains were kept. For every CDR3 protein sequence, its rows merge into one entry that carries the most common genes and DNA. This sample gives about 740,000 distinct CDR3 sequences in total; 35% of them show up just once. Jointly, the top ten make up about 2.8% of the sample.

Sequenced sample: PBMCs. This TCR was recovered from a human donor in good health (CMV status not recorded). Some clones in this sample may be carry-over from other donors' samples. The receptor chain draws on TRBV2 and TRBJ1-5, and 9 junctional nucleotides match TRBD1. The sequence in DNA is TGTGCCAGCAGAGAATACAGGGGGCAGAGTCAGCCCCAGCATTTT. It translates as CASREYRGQSQPQHF.